Listed below are T cell receptor beta chains from one sample, sequenced in a study of cytomegalovirus exposure and HLA in healthy donors. Profiled with immunoSEQ multiplex PCR; TCRdb holds only in-frame clones, not every one. With over 20,000 clones in the sample, the ten largest clones hold 22%. The sequenced sample was PBMCs. These receptors all stem from a man aged 55 to 70 in good health and CMV-seropositive. Each CDR3 is given with its conserved first and last residue. D genes are given only for firm matches.

d_call,v_call,j_call,cdr3_aa,cdr3_nt
TRBD1,TRBV5-4,TRBJ2-6,CASSPGQGNSGANVLTF,TGTGCCAGCAGCCCGGGACAGGGTAACTCTGGGGCCAACGTCCTGACTTTC
TRBD2,TRBV7-6,TRBJ2-7,CASSLGGRTSGAYEQYF,TGTGCCAGCAGCTTAGGCGGGAGGACTAGCGGTGCCTACGAGCAGTACTTC
NA,TRBV21-1,TRBJ2-7,CASSNRLGGHEQYF,TGTGCCAGCAGCAACCGGCTAGGGGGCCACGAGCAGTACTTC
TRBD2,TRBV7-9,TRBJ2-7,CASSAGTTSYEQYF,TGTGCCAGCAGCGCCGGGACTACCTCCTACGAGCAGTACTTC
NA,TRBV11-2,TRBJ1-6,CASSVRDNNSPLHF,TGTGCCAGCAGCGTACGGGACAATAATTCACCCCTCCACTTT
NA,TRBV18,TRBJ1-3,CASSPSRGSGNTIYF,TGTGCCAGCTCACCAAGCAGGGGTAGTGGAAACACCATATATTTT
TRBD1,TRBV5-1,TRBJ2-1,CASSSRTGQNHEQFF,TGCGCCAGCAGCAGCAGGACAGGGCAGAATCATGAGCAGTTCTTC
TRBD1,TRBV19,TRBJ1-1,CASSPRDRVHTEAFF,TGTGCCAGTAGTCCCAGGGACAGGGTTCACACTGAAGCTTTCTTT
NA,TRBV9,TRBJ2-7,CASNPLGGRDEQYF,TGTGCCAGCAACCCCCTGGGGGGGCGGGACGAGCAGTACTTC
NA,TRBV1,TRBJ2-1,CTSSQDMRGASGSATSNNEQFF,TGCACCAGCAGCCAAGATATGCGGGGGGCTAGCGGGAGCGCCACCTCGAACAATGAGCAGTTCTTC
NA,TRBV18,TRBJ1-1,CATRTVGPEAFF,TGTGCCACCCGAACGGTGGGGCCTGAAGCTTTCTTT
TRBD2,TRBV5-1,TRBJ2-1,CASSPTLAGGYNEQFF,TGCGCCAGCAGTCCAACTCTAGCGGGAGGGTACAATGAGCAGTTCTTC
NA,TRBV27,TRBJ2-3,CASSFQDTQYF,TGTGCCAGCAGTTTTCAAGATACGCAGTATTTT
NA,TRBV19,TRBJ1-5,CATRAENQPQHF,TGTGCCACAAGAGCGGAGAATCAGCCCCAGCATTTT
NA,TRBV20-1,TRBJ2-5,CSGILEETQYF,TGCAGTGGTATCTTAGAAGAGACCCAGTACTTC
NA,TRBV2,TRBJ2-7,CASSASAYEQYF,TGTGCCAGCAGTGCCAGCGCCTACGAGCAGTACTTC
TRBD1,TRBV30,TRBJ1-2,CAGATGQGSDYGYTF,TGTGCCGGGGCTACCGGACAGGGCAGTGACTATGGCTACACCTTC
TRBD1,TRBV10-3,TRBJ1-2,CAISSGTESYGYTF,TGTGCCATCAGTTCCGGGACAGAAAGCTATGGCTACACCTTC
TRBD1,TRBV5-6,TRBJ2-7,CASSSTGVGEQYF,TGTGCCAGCAGCTCGACAGGGGTGGGCGAGCAGTACTTC
TRBD1,TRBV6-6,TRBJ1-1,CASSFPPGGLSTEAFF,TGTGCCAGCAGTTTCCCTCCAGGGGGGCTGAGTACTGAAGCTTTCTTT
NA,TRBV7-7,TRBJ1-2,CASSHHQRQSNYGYTF,TGTGCCAGCAGCCACCACCAGCGACAGTCTAACTATGGCTACACCTTC
TRBD1,TRBV29-1,TRBJ1-1,CSVNRGGTEAFF,TGCAGCGTTAACAGGGGGGGCACTGAAGCTTTCTTT
NA,TRBV18,TRBJ1-3,CASSPPQAYSGNTIYF,TGTGCCAGCTCACCCCCGCAGGCGTACTCTGGAAACACCATATATTTT
NA,TRBV5-6,TRBJ1-3,CASSLARGNTIYF,TGTGCCAGCAGCTTGGCCAGGGGAAACACCATATATTTT
NA,TRBV30,TRBJ1-3,CAWTGGPGNTIYF,TGTGCCTGGACGGGAGGGCCAGGAAACACCATATATTTT
NA,TRBV5-3,TRBJ2-2,CARSPSLGTDHGELFF,TGTGCCAGAAGCCCATCCCTTGGGACTGACCACGGGGAGCTGTTTTTT
NA,TRBV6-1,TRBJ2-2,CASSDPDPARGGELFF,TGTGCCAGCAGTGATCCAGACCCCGCCAGGGGCGGGGAGCTGTTTTTT
TRBD2,TRBV9,TRBJ2-7,CASSRTSAIYEQYF,TGTGCCAGCAGCCGGACTAGCGCCATCTACGAGCAGTACTTC
NA,TRBV18,TRBJ1-4,CASSPGDKRREKLFF,TGTGCCAGCTCACCAGGGGATAAGAGGAGGGAAAAACTGTTTTTT
TRBD1,TRBV6-5,TRBJ1-1,CASSYPDRDKAFF,TGTGCCAGCAGTTACCCAGACAGGGATAAAGCTTTCTTT